This TCR beta chain was sequenced in a study of OX40 agonist ivuxolimab in advanced cancers. Some clones are missing from TCRdb's copy, which holds only in-frame ones; the method was immunoSEQ multiplex PCR. The data hold around 23,000 clones, with 70% to 90% observed a single time. General observations from the study: Clonal expansion in partial responders at 0.1-3.0 mg/kg ranked among the lowest.

Trimming removed 5 bases from V and 4 bases from J; junction bases left unmatched: 9. The CDR3 has 17 residues. The germline CDR1 and CDR2 sequences are SGHTA and FQGTGA. Remarks on this clone: The antigen is unknown.

The source material was CD4+ or CD8+ T cells sorted from blood, sampled in a trial of the OX40 agonist ivuxolimab. The gene calls are TRBV7-3 and TRBJ2-1; TRBD2 aligns across 12 bases. This clonotype was obtained from an adult with an advanced solid tumor such as melanoma, head and neck, liver or kidney cancer. CDR3 nucleotide sequence: TGTGCCAGCAGCAAAAACCCCGGGACTAGCGGGTACAATGAGCAGTTCTTC. The encoded protein is CASSKNPGTSGYNEQFF.